This T cell receptor beta chain was captured in a study of OX40 agonist ivuxolimab in advanced cancers. Study as a whole: Dose-escalation cases comprised hepatocellular carcinoma, melanoma, renal cell or head and neck cancer.

Autoimmune disease history or systemic immunosuppression led to patient exclusion. Using immunoSEQ multiplex PCR, the repertoire was profiled, and TCRdb retains in-frame clones only, with some absent. The sample holds about 18,000 clones, around 90% seen once. Details on this clone: The sample has other DNA sequences that encode this CDR3 too.

Looked up from germline, CDR1 is LGHNA and CDR2 is YSLEER. The ends were cut back, 0 bases at V and 0 bases at J, with 8 bases in the middle. The CDR3 is made up of 15 amino acids. The specimen was CD4+ or CD8+ T cells sorted from blood, collected in a trial of the OX40 agonist ivuxolimab. The receptor was isolated from an adult with an advanced solid tumor such as melanoma, head and neck, liver or kidney cancer. V is TRBV4-3 and J is TRBJ1-2; a weak D match, TRBD1 (5 bases). In nucleotides, the CDR3 is TGCGCCAGCAGCCAAGACAGGGCCTCTAACTATGGCTACACCTTC. Its protein product is CASSQDRASNYGYTF.